The clone carrying this T cell receptor beta chain was found many times. Combining iRepertoire HTBI primers with Arm-PCR of CDR3 regions, the authors built TCR beta libraries. TCRdb redid the calling of the multiplex PCR reads with MiXCR, one entry per CDR3 protein. The table includes some 320,000 distinct CDR3 sequences, 15% to 20% detected once. This sample stems from a study of regulatory T cells in long-lasting Graves disease. Study-wide context: For a period under 3 months, newly diagnosed Graves' patients had taken antithyroid drugs.

The time point here: newly diagnosed GD, antithyroid drugs for less than 3 months. RNA extracted from PBMCs served as the sequencing template. The material was peripheral blood mononuclear cells (PBMCs), obtained at new diagnosis, from a patient treated with antithyroid drugs. The receptor's source is a female donor with Graves disease.

CDR3 coding DNA: TGTGCCAGCAGTTTACCCGGACGGTCGGGTGGAGAGACCCAGTACTTC. Translated, it gives CASSLPGRSGGETQYF. V usage is TRBV12-3 or TRBV12-4 and J usage is TRBJ2-5; D gene ambiguous. V was pared by 2 bases and J by 4 bases, with 17 bases between. The length of the CDR3 is 16 residues.